This T cell receptor beta chain was captured by sequencing in a study of neoadjuvant nivolumab and ipilimumab in lung cancer. Study-level results: TCR clonality did not significantly correlate with pathologic tumor regression. From pretherapy to surgery, tumor richness and clonality rose with dual therapy.

V gave up 7 bases and J gave up 2 bases; unmatched junction bases: 3. CDR1 is SGHTA and CDR2 is FQGNSA in the germline V gene. The CDR3 is 14 amino acids. With regard to this clone: Antigen: not known.

Measured with immunoSEQ multiplex PCR; TCRdb has only the in-frame clones, and not every one. The data contain about 17,000 clones, roughly three quarters of them singletons. The V gene is TRBV7-2, the J gene TRBJ2-3, with 10 bases lining up with TRBD2. This material consisted of tumor tissue, taken after neoadjuvant nivolumab, alone or with ipilimumab, at or shortly before surgery. The sequence came from an adult with non-small cell lung cancer. CDR3 in DNA: TGTGCCAGCACCCTAGCGGGGGCCACAGATACGCAGTATTTT. Its protein product is CASTLAGATDTQYF.